The 12 T cell receptor beta chains listed next were all sequenced from one sample in a study of T cells after yellow fever vaccination. Each CDR3 protein is one row after TCRdb ran MiXCR on the 5' RACE reads. The sample yields roughly 500,000 distinct CDR3 sequences, less than 20% seen once. Sequencing was performed on PBMCs, taken 15 days after the yellow fever booster vaccination. The receptors here all came from a young man who received the YFV17D yellow fever vaccine.

In its sample, this clonotype was seen many times. The chain uses TRBV5-1 and TRBJ2-6; possible D gene TRBD2, 5 bases. Trimming cost V 1 base and J 2 bases, with 16 bases left between them. Germline assignment: CDR1 SGHRS and CDR2 YFSETQ. The CDR3 is 18 amino acids. The CDR3 DNA reads TGCGCCAGCAGCTTGACCGAGGGAGTGCCCCCTGGGGCCAACGTCCTGACTTTC. It encodes CASSLTEGVPPGANVLTF.

The chain is built from TRBV28 and TRBJ2-7; possibly TRBD1 for D (6 bases). Trimming took off 5 bases at V and 3 bases at J, with 14 bases between the two ends. Germline V gene data show CDR1 as MDHEN and CDR2 as SYDVKM. CDR3 size: 14 residues. The CDR3 region is CASSPGQRGYEQYF. CDR3 nucleotide sequence: TGTGCCAGCAGTCCCGGACAGAGAGGCTACGAGCAGTACTTC.

At least ten counts were recorded for this clonotype. The V gene is TRBV28, the J gene TRBJ1-5; 8 positions agree with TRBD1. V trimming: 4 bases; J trimming: 5 bases; junction bases outside the gene matches: 13. Germline CDR1 and CDR2: MDHEN and SYDVKM. The CDR3 extends over 17 amino acids. The CDR3: CASSSPPTGGVDQPQHF. In nucleotides, the CDR3 is TGTGCCAGCAGTTCCCCCCCAACAGGGGGGGTGGATCAGCCCCAGCATTTT.

This clonotype has just one count. The genes are TRBV21-1 and TRBJ2-2; the table's D gene call, TRBD2, was not cross checked with the DNA. TRBV21-1 is shown as a pseudogene. The CDR3 runs 14 residues. The CDR3 reads CAWPLGRVAGELFF. The DNA for the CDR3 is TGTGCCTGGCCACTCGGCAGGGTGGCCGGGGAGCTGTTTTTT.

This sequence joins TRBV5-4 and TRBJ2-1, with TRBD2 matching 7 bases. Germline lookup yields CDR1 SGHNT and CDR2 YYREEE (reference sequence). The CDR3 runs to 16 residues. Losses at the gene ends were 4 bases for V and 0 bases for J; bases not matched to a gene: 7. The CDR3 coding sequence is TGTGCCAGCAGCCCTGTGGGCGGGAGCTCCTACAATGAGCAGTTCTTC. The encoded protein is CASSPVGGSSYNEQFF.

This clonotype appeared a few times. This chain joins TRBV10-1 and TRBJ2-1; the match to TRBD2 covers 8 bases. J was trimmed by 8 bases and V by 7 bases; bases with no gene match: 13. Germline assignment: CDR1 WNHNN and CDR2 SYGVQD (reference sequence). The CDR3 has 15 residues. In DNA form, the CDR3 reads TGCGCCAGCAAAGGAAGGACTAGCCGGGTTGATGAGCAGTTCTTC. Protein product: CASKGRTSRVDEQFF.

This clonotype was counted between two and nine times. This sequence joins TRBV21-1 and TRBJ2-7; the table's D call, TRBD2, has no DNA check behind it. TRBV21-1 is a pseudogene. The CDR3 is 20 residues long. CDR3 sequence: CASSKALRLAVLEFSYEQYF. The DNA of the CDR3 is TGTGCCAGCAGCAAAGCGCTCCGACTAGCGGTCCTTGAATTCTCCTACGAGCAGTACTTC.

This clonotype was observed a handful of times. The chain links TRBV10-3 to TRBJ2-1; D ambiguous. CDR1 and CDR2 from the germline V gene are ENHRY and SYGVKD. The length of the CDR3 is 13 residues. Trimming stripped 3 bases from V and 4 bases from J, with 7 bases between. CDR3 sequence reads: CAISDEFYNEQFF. In DNA form, the CDR3 reads TGTGCCATCAGTGACGAGTTTTACAATGAGCAGTTCTTC.

Many counts were recorded for this clonotype. V is TRBV2 and J is TRBJ2-2; unclear D gene. The V gene's germline CDR1 is SNHLY and CDR2 FYNNEI. The V end lost 7 bases, the J end lost 1 base, and 4 bases lay between the germline ends. The CDR3 totals 12 residues. CDR3 protein: CASTRNTGELFF. The CDR3 DNA reads as TGTGCCAGCACCCGGAACACCGGGGAGCTGTTTTTT.

The chain recombines TRBV7-2 with TRBJ2-7; the D gene is possibly TRBD1 (5 bases). CDR3 length: 13 residues. Per germline, CDR1 SGHTA and CDR2 FQGNSA. The V gene lost 4 bases and the J gene lost 3 bases, with 10 bases spanning the gap. The CDR3 DNA reads as TGTGCCAGCAGCTCACCGACAGACTACGAGCAGTACTTC. It specifies CASSSPTDYEQYF.

The chain recombines TRBV6-2 or TRBV6-3 with TRBJ2-1; 8 nucleotides align to TRBD2. The V gene end was trimmed by 1 base and the J gene end by 3 bases; junction bases not matched to a gene: 5. The length of the CDR3 is 16 residues. Germline V gene sequence: CDR1 MNHEY, CDR2 SVGEGT. The CDR3 bases are TGTGCCAGCAGTTACTTGCCTAGCGGGTACTACAATGAGCAGTTCTTC. Translated, it gives CASSYLPSGYYNEQFF.

Notes on this clonotype: At one end the junction does not follow the germline gene, possibly because of a read error. The chain has TRBV20-1 and TRBJ2-5, with 9 bases that match TRBD2. The CDR3 is 16 amino acids. CDR1 is DFQATT, CDR2 SNEGSKA, per germline (reference sequence). The CDR3 here is CCARDSSSGKGETQYF. The CDR3 bases are TGCTGTGCTAGAGATTCGTCTAGCGGGAAGGGAGAGACCCAGTACTTC.